One sample yielded the 17 T cell receptor beta chains listed below, sequenced in a study of blood T cell repertoires in COVID-19. The table came from immunoSEQ multiplex PCR; TCRdb's copy has only in-frame clones and leaves some out. This sample has around 100,000 clones, with about 83% found just once. The sequencing input was peripheral blood. The receptors originated from a human donor in a cohort sampled during active COVID-19.

The chain employs TRBV4-1 and TRBJ2-1, with 7 positions matching TRBD1. Germline V gives CDR1 MGHRA, CDR2 YSYEKL. The J segment lost 2 bases and the V segment lost 3 bases, leaving 1 base of the junction unmatched. This CDR3 region has 14 residues. The CDR3 is CASSQGQPYNEQFF. CDR3 bases: TGCGCCAGCAGCCAGGGACAGCCCTACAATGAGCAGTTCTTC.

The V and J genes are TRBV12-3 or TRBV12-4 and TRBJ2-7; D is uncertain. Trimming took 6 bases from V and 5 from J, leaving 14 bases between them. The length of the CDR3 is 13 residues. CDR3 protein: CASRQTPGDEQYF. For the CDR3, the DNA is TGTGCCAGCAGGCAAACTCCAGGCGACGAGCAGTACTTC.

The rearrangement links TRBV19 to TRBJ2-1, with TRBD2 identical over 13 bases. The germline V gene has CDR1 LNHDA and CDR2 SQIVND (reference sequence). The CDR3 has 17 residues. The trim removed 3 bases at V and 9 bases at J, leaving 11 bases unmatched. Written as DNA, the CDR3 is TGTGCCAGTAGTATGTTGGGGACTAGCGGGGCGGTGAGTGAGCAGTTCTTC. Translated: CASSMLGTSGAVSEQFF. The full variable domain, with the rest looked up from reference TRBV19 and TRBJ2-1, is DGGITQSPKYLFRKEGQNVTLSCEQNLNHDAMYWYRQDPGQGLRLIYYSQIVNDFQKGDIAEGYSVSREKKESFPLTVTSAQKNPTAFYLCASSMLGTSGAVSEQFFGPGTRLTVL.

The rearrangement links TRBV7-2 to TRBJ2-5; 8 bases line up with TRBD2. The J segment lost 5 bases and the V segment lost 5 bases, leaving 10 bases of the junction unmatched. Germline assignment: CDR1 SGHTA and CDR2 FQGNSA. This CDR3 comprises 15 residues. CDR3 sequence (DNA): TGTGCCAGCAGCCCAGTCGGGAGGGTAGGGGAGACCCAGTACTTC. It encodes CASSPVGRVGETQYF.

The chain has TRBV6-5 and TRBJ2-2; 7 nucleotides align to TRBD1. V was clipped by 6 bases and J by 4 bases; unmatched bases: 2. Germline CDR1 is MNHEY and CDR2 is SVGAGI. There are 13 residues in the CDR3. The CDR3 bases are TGTGCCAGCAGACCAGGGGGCACCGGGGAGCTGTTTTTT. Its protein is CASRPGGTGELFF.

The chain uses TRBV10-1 and TRBJ2-3; D gene unclear. Trimming took 5 bases from V and 2 from J, leaving 5 bases between them. Germline CDR1 WNHNN, CDR2 SYGVQD (reference sequence). The CDR3 runs 12 residues. The CDR3 spells CASSSSTDTQYF. The CDR3, as DNA: TGCGCCAGCAGTTCATCCACAGATACGCAGTATTTT.

This sequence joins TRBV7-2 and TRBJ1-1, with D possibly being TRBD1 (5 bases). Germline V CDR1 and CDR2: SGHTA, FQGNSA. Trimming removed 6 bases at V and 1 base at J, with 9 bases between. CDR3 size: 13 residues. The CDR3 coding sequence is TGTGCCAGCAGTAAAACAGGGAACACTGAAGCTTTCTTT. Encoded protein: CASSKTGNTEAFF.

This chain joins TRBV6-2 or TRBV6-3 and TRBJ2-7, with TRBD2 matching 11 bases. The V gene end was trimmed by 4 bases and the J gene end by 5 bases; junction bases not matched to a gene: 7. CDR1 MNHEY and CDR2 SVGEGT come from the germline V gene. CDR3 length equals 15 residues. The CDR3 DNA sequence: TGTGCCAGCAGTTCCCTACTAGCGGGAGTCAACGAGCAGTACTTC. Encoded protein: CASSSLLAGVNEQYF.

The V and J genes are TRBV9 and TRBJ1-3, with 9 bases matching TRBD1. This CDR3 region has 16 residues. Trimming cost V 4 bases and J 4 bases; bases outside gene matches: 9. CDR1 and CDR2 from the germline V gene are SGDLS and YYNGEE. In DNA, the CDR3 is TGTGCCAGCAGCCCCGGACAGGGGTTCACCGGAAACACCATATATTTT. Protein sequence: CASSPGQGFTGNTIYF.

For the CDR3, the DNA is TGTGCCAGCAGCTTACCACAAACAGGGCTCTACACCTTC. Amino acid sequence: CASSLPQTGLYTF. The rearrangement links TRBV7-2 to TRBJ1-2, with a possible D match to TRBD1 (6 bases). Trimming left V 2 bases short and J 10 bases short, with 14 bases between. Germline V lookup: CDR1 SGHTA, CDR2 FQGNSA. The length of the CDR3 is 13 residues.

In its sample, this clone was seen a few times. The CDR3 DNA reads TGTGCCAGTAGGACACAGGGTCTCTATCAGCCCCAGCATTTT. Its translation is CASRTQGLYQPQHF. The chain recombines TRBV19 with TRBJ1-5, with D possibly being TRBD1 (6 bases). This CDR3 contains 14 residues. Deletions cut 6 bases from V and 5 bases from J, with 14 bases between. Germline loops: CDR1 LNHDA, CDR2 SQIVND (reference sequence). The full variable domain, completed using reference TRBV19 and TRBJ1-5, is DGGITQSPKYLFRKEGQNVTLSCEQNLNHDAMYWYRQDPGQGLRLIYYSQIVNDFQKGDIAEGYSVSREKKESFPLTVTSAQKNPTAFYLCASRTQGLYQPQHFGDGTRLSIL.

The chain combines TRBV21-1 with TRBJ2-1; whether TRBD2, the table's D call, matches the DNA was not checked. TRBV21-1 is labeled a pseudogene. This CDR3 contains 21 residues. This CDR3 reads CASSKGPGLVESIAPCNEQFF. As DNA, the CDR3 is TGTGCCAGCAGCAAAGGGCCGGGACTAGTCGAATCTATAGCCCCCTGCAATGAGCAGTTCTTC.

The J gene is TRBJ2-7, the V gene TRBV6-1; 14 bases match TRBD2. The CDR3 covers 17 residues. The V gene's germline CDR1 is MNHNS and CDR2 SASEGT. V lost 4 bases to trimming and J lost 3 bases; unmatched junction nucleotides: 8. The CDR3 protein is CASSGRLGTSGGYEQYF. The CDR3 DNA follows: TGTGCCAGCAGTGGGAGACTAGGGACTAGCGGGGGCTACGAGCAGTACTTC.

The rearrangement links TRBV3-1 (or the pseudogene TRBV3-2) to TRBJ1-3; possible D gene TRBD1, 5 bases. Trimming pared 6 bases from V and 0 bases from J, leaving 12 bases between. The CDR3 contains 15 residues. In germline, CDR1 is LGHDT, CDR2 YNNKEL (reference sequence). CDR3 DNA: TGTGCCAGCAGTATGTGGGGCGCCTCTGGAAACACCATATATTTT. Its translation is CASSMWGASGNTIYF.

The J gene is TRBJ1-2, the V gene TRBV5-1, with D hard to call. The CDR3 loop spans 14 amino acids. Germline loops: CDR1 SGHRS, CDR2 YFSETQ. V dropped 4 bases and J dropped 7 bases, with 17 bases sitting between them. The CDR3 loop reads CASSPRRGDLGYTF. In nucleotides, the CDR3 is TGCGCCAGCAGCCCCCGTCGCGGGGATCTTGGCTACACCTTC.

CDR3 residues: CASRDLGGRRYEQYF. The DNA of the CDR3 is TGTGCCAGCAGAGATCTAGGCGGGAGACGGTACGAGCAGTACTTC. The V call is TRBV3-1 (or the pseudogene TRBV3-2), the J call TRBJ2-7, with 7 bases lining up with TRBD2. The germline V gene encodes CDR1 LGHDT and CDR2 YNNKEL (reference sequence). With V trimmed by 6 bases and J by 4 bases, 12 bases remained unmatched. CDR3 length: 15 amino acids.

The gene calls are TRBV6-2 or TRBV6-3 and TRBJ2-2; 15 positions match TRBD2. V gave up 2 bases and J gave up 1 base; unmatched junction bases: 2. The CDR3 is 18 amino acids. Germline V gives CDR1 MNHEY, CDR2 SVGEGT. The DNA for the CDR3 is TGTGCCAGCAGTTACGGACTAGCGGGGGGGAGGAACACCGGGGAGCTGTTTTTT. Residues: CASSYGLAGGRNTGELFF.